The rows below give T cell receptor beta chains drawn from one sample of a study of cytomegalovirus exposure and HLA in healthy donors. Profiled with immunoSEQ multiplex PCR; TCRdb holds only in-frame clones, not every one. Here the sample spans some 100,000 clones, under 80% being singletons. Sequencing input: PBMCs. These receptors were taken from a woman between 45 and 60 years old in good health and CMV-seropositive. Both conserved end residues are part of each CDR3.

length	V	J	CDR3
15	TRBV14	TRBJ1-1	CASSPLTGAGTEAFF
16	TRBV2	TRBJ2-1	CASSETSGGHYNEQFF
12	TRBV12-5	TRBJ2-1	CASAPGGNEQFF
18	TRBV30	TRBJ2-1	CAWSIGGGGRFAYNEQFF
15	TRBV2	TRBJ1-5	CASSPQGGGNQPQHF
14	TRBV5-1	TRBJ1-1	CASSLDSRGTEAFF
14	TRBV6-1	TRBJ2-3	CASSLAGGIDTQYF
17	TRBV7-8	TRBJ2-1	CASSLDSGTSGGNEQFF
14	TRBV5-5	TRBJ2-7	CAAGGRDVSYEQYF
13	TRBV19	TRBJ2-5	CASRTSGTGAQYF
14	TRBV30	TRBJ1-6	CAWSRQGTRSPLHF
15	TRBV7-6	TRBJ2-1	CASSPVDSLFNEQFF
15	TRBV5-6	TRBJ1-1	CASSRSLDRGTEAFF
18	TRBV30	TRBJ1-1	CARMSHNRAPGGDTEAFF
14	TRBV11-2	TRBJ2-1	CASSRGLVYNEQFF
13	TRBV7-6	TRBJ1-1	CASSEGGGAVAFF
14	TRBV14	TRBJ1-3	CASSPPGTWDTIYF
13	TRBV7-9	TRBJ1-1	CASSTRQNTEAFF
16	TRBV2	TRBJ2-7	CASRPPWGGDSYEQYF
14	TRBV6-5	TRBJ2-2	CASSVVAWTGELFF
12	TRBV5-1	TRBJ1-1	CASSRDRTEAFF
17	TRBV5-1	TRBJ2-1	CASSLGDRGRIVGEQFF
14	TRBV19	TRBJ2-3	CASSPRTGTDTQYF
15	TRBV5-1	TRBJ1-1	CASSSGTYIGTEAFF
13	TRBV9	TRBJ2-2	CASSLGSTGELFF
15	TRBV2	TRBJ2-2	CASAYSGANTGELFF
15	TRBV15	TRBJ1-2	CATSRGPLVNWGYTF
17	TRBV4-1	TRBJ2-3	CASSQAQLAGGSDTQYF
12	TRBV10-1	TRBJ1-2	CASSEGSDGYTF
18	TRBV27	TRBJ2-1	CASSLWAGQSSSYNEQFF
12	TRBV27	TRBJ2-7	CAGGQCSYEQYF
15	TRBV6-5	TRBJ2-3	CASSSRQGTTDTQYF
14	TRBV13	TRBJ1-2	CASSLGRGQSGYTF
14	TRBV29-1	TRBJ2-1	CSGRDRSLMDEQFF
14	TRBV6-1	TRBJ1-1	CASNRQVMNTEAFF
13	TRBV10-1	TRBJ1-1	CASSESAGFEAFF
15	TRBV7-2	TRBJ2-5	CASSLAQTAQETQYF
13	TRBV2	TRBJ1-1	CASSEEGGTEAFF
14	TRBV6-5	TRBJ1-2	CASSYTGEVEGYTF
15	TRBV30	TRBJ2-2	CAWSRGGGYTGELFF
14	TRBV9	TRBJ1-5	CASSTGGDNQPQHF
17	TRBV11-2	TRBJ2-5	CASSLRLAGGPGETQYF
14	TRBV2	TRBJ1-5	CASSDSGINQPQHF
14	TRBV9	TRBJ1-3	CASSEGGTGNTIYF
16	TRBV19	TRBJ1-1	CASSISPGTGDTEAFF
14	TRBV2	TRBJ2-7	CASRVSGSLYEQYF
16	TRBV7-2	TRBJ2-3	CASSFGPGGSADTQYF
16	TRBV6-4	TRBJ2-3	CASSDSGTSGTDTQYF